This TCR beta chain was observed in a study of cytomegalovirus exposure and HLA in healthy donors. Concerning this clone itself: Its matching antigen is unknown.

The study ran its PCR with 60 Vbeta and 13 Jbeta primers. Per the study methods: Per a later analysis, the number of unique TCR beta chains was 75 million to 90 million, of which 8.5 million to 11 million were shared. The assay was immunoSEQ multiplex PCR, and TCRdb's table has in-frame clones only and misses some. The V and J calls and the clone size are those of that table, but D and trimming were determined from the DNA. This sample has around 150,000 clones, with 70% to 90% found just once. Broader study findings: Later on, analysis showed that most CMV-associated TCR beta chains appeared to be HLA-restricted. The productive fraction for most TCR beta V segments was about 90% or about 30% in an earlier analysis.

Germline CDR1 and CDR2: MNHNS and SASEGT. The V end was cut by 1 base, the J end by 2 bases, with 9 bases between. This CDR3 has 14 amino acids. The donors gave bone marrow, and they were healthy. The receptor's source is a man aged 18-30 years in good health and CMV-seropositive. The rearrangement links TRBV6-1 to TRBJ2-7, with D tentatively TRBD1 (5 bases). Source material: PBMCs. CDR3 nucleotide sequence: TGTGCCAGCAGTGAAGAGGGGCGGACCTACGAGCAGTACTTC. It yields the protein CASSEEGRTYEQYF.